Below, one T cell receptor (beta chain) is given with its context. Its antigen is currently unknown. The source of the sample is a study of cytotoxic CD8 clonotypes in ibrutinib-treated CLL. For the study at large: Recorded responses included about 25 partial and 2 complete; following median roughly 74 months, roughly 15 stayed remitted and around 12 progressed. After a median approximately 12 months on treatment (6 to 36), response samples were drawn. Averaging across samples gave roughly 280,000 productive templates and roughly 87,000 productive rearrangements.

Germline CDR1 reads MDHEN; CDR2 reads SYDVKM. The J segment lost 8 bases and the V segment lost 2 bases, leaving 8 bases of the junction unmatched. The CDR3 loop spans 14 amino acids. Produced via immunoSEQ multiplex PCR; TCRdb's table is partial and in-frame only. Of about 4,500 clones listed, roughly 84% are singletons. Study results and caveats: Elevated clonality accompanied ibrutinib response, with a return toward baseline values at progression.

The chain is built from TRBV28 and TRBJ1-1, with 7 nucleotides matching TRBD1. The source material was PBMCs, sampled before ibrutinib treatment. The sequence was obtained from a human donor with chronic lymphocytic leukemia. CDR3 bases: TGTGCCAGCAGTTTAGCCGACAGGGTTTCAGAAGCTTTCTTT. It encodes CASSLADRVSEAFF.